The rows below give T cell receptor beta chains drawn from one sample of a study of radiotherapy plus CTLA-4 blockade in lung cancer. Produced via immunoSEQ multiplex PCR; TCRdb's table is partial and in-frame only. Of 75,000 to 80,000 clones listed, around 90% are singletons. The input for sequencing was peripheral blood, taken from a patient treated with radiotherapy plus ipilimumab. Receptors originate from a human donor with non-small cell lung cancer who had stable disease on radiotherapy plus ipilimumab. CDR3s include the opening cysteine and the closing phenylalanine or tryptophan. D genes are given only for firm matches. Not every row has a clone size; where given, it reads once, few, many or a size class.

clone size | D gene | J gene | V gene | CDR3 DNA | CDR3 protein
- | TRBD2 | TRBJ2-7 | TRBV5-1 | TGCGCCAGCAGCTTGAGACTAGCGGGAGGCGAGCAGTACTTC | CASSLRLAGGEQYF
- | TRBD1 | TRBJ2-3 | TRBV28 | TGTGCCAGCAGACTCCGACAGGGGGCCACAGATACGCAGTATTTT | CASRLRQGATDTQYF
few | TRBD2 | TRBJ2-1 | TRBV7-9 | TGTGCCAGCAGCTTAGTACGTCAGCGGGAGGTTTGGAATGAGCAGTTCTTC | CASSLVRQREVWNEQFF
- | TRBD1 | TRBJ1-3 | TRBV2 | TGTGCCAGCAGGAGGAACCGGGACAGGGATGAGGGTGGAAACACCATATATTTT | CASRRNRDRDEGGNTIYF
few | - | TRBJ1-1 | TRBV9 | TGTGCCAGCAGCGTCACAGCGAACACTGAAGCTTTCTTT | CASSVTANTEAFF
once | - | TRBJ2-7 | TRBV11-2 | TGTGCCAGCAGCTTAGTCGTCAGCCCGGGAGCTATGGGCGAGCAGTACTTC | CASSLVVSPGAMGEQYF
- | TRBD1 | TRBJ2-7 | TRBV28 | TGTGCCAGCAGTTTAGGGACAGCCTACGAGCAGTACTTC | CASSLGTAYEQYF
- | - | TRBJ2-2 | TRBV6-1 | TGTGCCAGCAGTGAAAGGGCCGGGGAGCTGTTTTTT | CASSERAGELFF
- | - | TRBJ2-7 | TRBV11-2 | TGTGCCAGCAGCTTAGGAGGCACTAGAAAGGCCTACGAGCAGTACTTC | CASSLGGTRKAYEQYF
- | - | TRBJ2-2 | TRBV9 | TGTGCCAGCAGCACAATCGGACTGAGCACCGGGGAGCTGTTTTTT | CASSTIGLSTGELFF
- | - | TRBJ1-1 | TRBV5-4 | TGTGCCAGCAGCTTGGAGGCGTCCGCCAGAGAAGCTTTCTTT | CASSLEASAREAFF
- | - | TRBJ1-5 | TRBV4-1 | TGCGCCAGCAGCCAATTCACGCAGAACAATCAGCCCCAGCATTTT | CASSQFTQNNQPQHF